The entry below gives a single TCR beta chain sequence along with its context. This specimen comes from a study of blood T cell repertoires in COVID-19. Repertoires were generated with immunoSEQ multiplex PCR, while TCRdb's copy carries only in-frame clones and drops some. The table shows 140,000 to 150,000 clones, with around 87% occurring only once. Germline loops: CDR1 MNHEY, CDR2 SMNVEV (reference sequence). The CDR3 length is 15 residues. V dropped 0 bases and J dropped 4 bases, with 13 bases sitting between them. Participants were aged roughly 18 to 90 years, lived in 20 to 25 US areas, and enrolled virtually.

This receptor was obtained from a man aged 60 to 69 who had recovered from COVID-19. The sample comprised PBMCs or T cells enriched from blood (not recorded which). The V call is TRBV27, the J call TRBJ2-7, with D tentatively TRBD2 (6 bases). CDR3 region: CASSLSGGAFYEQYF. The CDR3 DNA is TGTGCCAGCAGTTTATCGGGCGGGGCGTTTTACGAGCAGTACTTC.